This T cell receptor (beta chain) was sequenced in a study of blood T cell repertoires in COVID-19. TCRdb keeps only in-frame clones here, not all; method: immunoSEQ multiplex PCR. The repertoire has about 220,000 clones, around 83% of them found once; the top ten carry approximately 1.3%. Trimming removed 4 bases from V and 5 bases from J; junction bases left unmatched: 7. The CDR3 sequence is 15 residues long. Germline CDR1 MGHDK, CDR2 SYGVNS. The chain employs TRBV25-1 and TRBJ2-5, with 10 bases aligning to TRBD1. Sample: PBMCs or T cells enriched from blood (not recorded which). The sequence derives from a middle-aged woman with acute COVID-19. CDR3 nucleotides: TGTGCCAGCAGTGGGGGACAGGGGAGGTTCGAGACCCAGTACTTC. This gives the protein CASSGGQGRFETQYF.